The clone carrying this TCR beta chain was recorded once. The data belong to a study of blood T cell repertoires in COVID-19. Looking at the study overall: Sites in the United States, Italy and Spain provided acute and convalescent COVID-19 samples. T cells, B-cell-depleted T cells, or PBMCs supplied cDNA or gDNA.

How the authors handled the data: Amplified reference gene primers provided the basis for estimating nucleated cell counts. Profiling relied on immunoSEQ multiplex PCR, and the TCRdb table lists in-frame clones only, not all of them. V and J calls and clone size are those listed in that table; D and trimming were worked out from the DNA. The table shows 250,000 to 400,000 clones, with approximately 88% occurring only once. Patients in Seattle were enrolled during active infection, then followed longitudinally. This TCR derives from a woman between 25 and 40 years old with COVID-19, enrolled during active disease. The sequenced sample was peripheral blood.

The CDR3 here is CASSLGSDYGYTF. The CDR3 coding sequence is TGTGCCAGCAGTTTAGGCAGCGACTATGGCTACACCTTC. This sequence joins TRBV28 and TRBJ1-2, with D uncertain. The CDR3 covers 13 residues. V lost 2 bases to trimming and J lost 3 bases, with 7 bases between them. Germline loops: CDR1 MDHEN, CDR2 SYDVKM.